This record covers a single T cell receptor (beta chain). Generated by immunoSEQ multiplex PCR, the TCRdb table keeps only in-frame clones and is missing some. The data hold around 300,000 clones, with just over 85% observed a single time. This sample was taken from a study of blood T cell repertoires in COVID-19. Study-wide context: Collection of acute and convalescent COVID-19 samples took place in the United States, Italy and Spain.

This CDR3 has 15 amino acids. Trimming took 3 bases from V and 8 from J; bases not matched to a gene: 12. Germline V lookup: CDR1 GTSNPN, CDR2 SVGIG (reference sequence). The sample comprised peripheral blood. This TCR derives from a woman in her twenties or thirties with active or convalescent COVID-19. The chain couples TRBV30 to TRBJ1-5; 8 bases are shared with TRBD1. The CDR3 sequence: CAWSLSGGAGKPQHF. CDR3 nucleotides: TGTGCCTGGAGCCTTTCAGGGGGCGCTGGAAAGCCCCAGCATTTT. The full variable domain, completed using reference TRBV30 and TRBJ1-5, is SQTIHQWPATLVQPVGSPLSLECTVEGTSNPNLYWYRQAAGRGLQLLFYSVGIGQISSEVPQNLSASRPQDRQFILSSKKLLLSDSGFYLCAWSLSGGAGKPQHFGDGTRLSIL.